This T cell receptor beta chain was retrieved from a study of T cell responses to AZD1222 COVID-19 vaccine. Germline V gene sequence: CDR1 MNHEY, CDR2 SVGAGI. Trimming took 0 bases from V and 5 from J, leaving 5 bases between them. This CDR3 contains 13 residues. Repertoires were generated with immunoSEQ multiplex PCR, while TCRdb's copy carries only in-frame clones and drops some. This sample has 83,000 or so clones, with about 88% found just once. About this clone: Antigen unknown.

Findings and caveats of the study: Sampling captured repertoires only after the peak T cell response. Baseline testing showed seropositivity in only 6 or 7 AZD1222 recipients. Most donors were white British, females outnumbered males, and clonal diversity was possibly underestimated.

Here the sequenced sample was peripheral blood, taken 28 days after the second AZD1222 dose. The source of this sequence is an adult who received the AZD1222 COVID-19 vaccine. This rearrangement joins TRBV6-5 to TRBJ2-1; no clear D. Written as DNA, the CDR3 is TGTGCCAGCAGTTACTCCCCCGACAATGAGCAGTTCTTC. It is translated as CASSYSPDNEQFF.